The 19 T cell receptor beta chains below come from one sample, sequenced in a study of T-cell memory formation after mild COVID-19 (dated by TCRdb to about 2021). Library preparation was by 5' RACE. Sequencing instrument: Illumina NovaSeq 6000. TCRdb reprocessed the public reads (quality trimming at Q25 with fastp, clone calling with MiXCR) and kept in-frame beta chains. A single entry per CDR3 protein holds the most common genes and DNA from its merged rows. The sample contains approximately 390,000 distinct CDR3 sequences, roughly 15% of them found a single time. Clones ranked in the top ten supply approximately 21% of the sample. What was sequenced was PBMCs or a T cell subset sorted from them (not recorded which). These receptors came from a man between 18 and 35 years old who had mild COVID-19 (a few samples of this study predate the infection). The sample titles of this study are shuffled in the database, so cell type and time point are left out; the donor was told from shared clones.

CDR3 DNA sequence: TGTGCCAGCAGTTGGGATGGGACAACCCCTGAAGCTTTCTTT. It specifies CASSWDGTTPEAFF. This chain connects TRBV6-2 or TRBV6-3 to TRBJ1-1, with a tentative D call TRBD1 (6 bases). Germline V gene lookup returns CDR1 MNHEY and CDR2 SVGEGT. Trimming shortened V by 4 bases and J by 6 bases, and 15 bases separated the two germline ends. This CDR3 has 14 amino acids.

This clonotype was observed a few times. The chain recombines TRBV5-1 with TRBJ2-2; 7 bases fit TRBD1. V shed 4 bases and J 0 bases; nucleotides not matched to a gene: 3. CDR1 SGHRS and CDR2 YFSETQ come from the germline V gene. The CDR3 sequence is 15 residues long. The CDR3 DNA follows: TGCGCCAGCAGCCGCACAGGGGCGAACACCGGGGAGCTGTTTTTT. As protein: CASSRTGANTGELFF.

This clonotype was detected ten times or more. The chain links TRBV7-2 to TRBJ2-3; D is undetermined. Germline loops: CDR1 SGHTA, CDR2 FQGNSA. This CDR3 comprises 12 residues. Trimming left V 3 bases short and J 3 bases short, with 4 bases between. In DNA, the CDR3 is TGTGCCAGCAGCTTCTTTACAGATACGCAGTATTTT. Translation gives CASSFFTDTQYF.

This clonotype was observed many times. The chain is built from TRBV4-1 and TRBJ2-1; a weak D match, TRBD1 (6 bases). The germline V and J ends were trimmed by 0 bases and 3 bases, with 9 bases remaining between them. CDR1 is MGHRA and CDR2 is YSYEKL in the germline V gene. The CDR3 extends over 15 amino acids. The CDR3 region has the DNA TGCGCCAGCAGCCAAGAATTACAGGGCTACAATGAGCAGTTCTTC. Its translation is CASSQELQGYNEQFF.

The V call is TRBV7-2, the J call TRBJ1-6, with 9 nucleotides matching TRBD1. V gave up 0 bases and J gave up 8 bases; unmatched junction bases: 2. CDR3 length: 15 amino acids. Per the germline V gene, CDR1 is SGHTA and CDR2 is FQGNSA. Here the CDR3 DNA reads TGTGCCAGCAGCTTAGCACAGGGGGCTTATTCACCCCTCCACTTT. This translates into CASSLAQGAYSPLHF.

The chain links TRBV6-6 to TRBJ1-1; D is possibly TRBD1 (6 bases). Germline V gene data show CDR1 as MNHNY and CDR2 as SVGAGI (reference sequence). The CDR3 loop spans 15 amino acids. V was clipped by 2 bases and J by 4 bases, with 14 bases between them. Here the CDR3 reads CASSYLSAGATEAFF. The DNA of the CDR3 is TGTGCCAGCAGTTACCTCTCCGCAGGGGCCACTGAAGCTTTCTTT.

The V gene is TRBV3-1, the J gene TRBJ2-2, with 8 bases fitting TRBD1. Germline V lookup: CDR1 LGHDT, CDR2 YNNKEL (reference sequence). CDR3 length equals 16 residues. Losses at the gene ends were 1 base for V and 4 bases for J; bases not matched to a gene: 5. The CDR3, as DNA: TGTGCCAGCAGCCAAGCTTGGACAGGGCCCACCGGGGAGCTGTTTTTT. This codes for CASSQAWTGPTGELFF.

This clonotype was seen more than once but under ten times. This chain joins TRBV15 and TRBJ2-2; tentatively, D is TRBD1 or TRBD2 (5 bases each). The germline V and J ends were trimmed by 8 bases and 5 bases, with 15 bases remaining between them. The CDR3 contains 14 residues. The V gene's germline CDR1 is LNHNV and CDR2 YYDKDF (reference sequence). The CDR3 spells CATGPGRWTGELFF. The DNA for the CDR3 is TGTGCCACCGGTCCGGGGCGGTGGACCGGGGAGCTGTTTTTT.

The genes are TRBV14 and TRBJ2-2; D not certain. The V end lost 1 base, the J end lost 0 bases, and 9 bases lay between the germline ends. This CDR3 comprises 16 residues. Germline CDR1 SGHDN, CDR2 FVKESK. CDR3 DNA sequence: TGTGCCAGCAGCCAAGGTGTGACGGCGAACACCGGGGAGCTGTTTTTT. Protein: CASSQGVTANTGELFF.

The chain couples TRBV29-1 to TRBJ1-1; 8 bases are shared with TRBD1. The germline V gene has CDR1 SQVTM and CDR2 ANQGSEA. After removal of 6 bases from V and 1 base from J, the junction contained 7 bases not matched to a gene. The CDR3 is 14 residues long. CDR3 DNA sequence: TGCAGCGTAACTCCCCAGGGGGCGAACACTGAAGCTTTCTTT. Protein product: CSVTPQGANTEAFF.

The chain links TRBV10-2 to TRBJ2-7; TRBD2 matches 8 bases. The CDR3 runs to 13 residues. Germline values: CDR1 WSHSY, CDR2 SAAADI. Germline trimming cut 7 bases from V and 3 bases from J; bases unmatched to any gene: 5. The CDR3 loop is CASTGGASYEQYF. CDR3 sequence (DNA): TGCGCCAGCACCGGGGGGGCCAGCTACGAGCAGTACTTC.

This clonotype appeared many times. J is TRBJ1-1 and V is TRBV5-1; D gene ambiguous. Trimming stripped 2 bases from V and 1 base from J, with 12 bases between. The V gene's germline CDR1 is SGHRS and CDR2 YFSETQ. This CDR3 has 15 amino acids. The CDR3, as DNA: TGCGCCAGCAGCTTATCTCCGTTGGGGAACACTGAAGCTTTCTTT. This translates into CASSLSPLGNTEAFF.

The rearrangement links TRBV6-5 to TRBJ1-5; D uncertain. Germline V CDR1 and CDR2: MNHEY, SVGAGI. The CDR3 sequence is 16 residues long. Between the trimmed V and J ends, which lost 0 bases and 0 bases, there was a span of 9 bases. CDR3: CASSYSGPDSNQPQHF. The CDR3 nucleotides are TGTGCCAGCAGTTACTCAGGGCCGGATAGCAATCAGCCCCAGCATTTT.

The chain combines TRBV2 with TRBJ2-1, with D possibly TRBD2 on 6 matching bases. Germline assignment: CDR1 SNHLY and CDR2 FYNNEI. Trimming took off 4 bases at V and 4 bases at J, with 14 bases between the two ends. The CDR3 covers 15 residues. The CDR3 reads CASSGGVDRYNEQFF. The CDR3, as DNA: TGTGCCAGCAGTGGCGGGGTAGATCGTTACAATGAGCAGTTCTTC.

Only a few counts were recorded for this clonotype. The genes are TRBV4-1 and TRBJ1-4; D perhaps matches TRBD1 (5 bases). The V end was cut by 4 bases, the J end by 5 bases, with 14 bases between. CDR1 is MGHRA and CDR2 is YSYEKL in the germline V gene. There are 15 residues in the CDR3. The CDR3 here is CASSPDQGTNEKLFF. DNA for the CDR3: TGCGCCAGCAGCCCCGACCAGGGAACAAATGAAAAACTGTTTTTT.

A few counts support this clonotype. The chain uses TRBV7-2 and TRBJ1-1; 9 bases are a match to TRBD1. V lost 6 bases and J lost 11; bases outside the gene matches: 10. Germline CDR1 reads SGHTA; CDR2 reads FQGNSA. CDR3 length: 13 residues. CDR3 DNA: TGTGCCAGCAGAATCACAGGGGGCGGCGACGCTTTCTTT. It translates to CASRITGGGDAFF.

This rearrangement joins TRBV15 to TRBJ2-5; D is unclear. Germline V lookup: CDR1 LNHNV, CDR2 YYDKDF (reference sequence). This CDR3 spans 12 amino acids. Trimming removed 8 bases at V and 1 base at J, with 8 bases between. CDR3 sequence: CATGLLQETQYF. CDR3 nucleotides: TGTGCCACCGGGTTGCTCCAAGAGACCCAGTACTTC. The variable domain in full, completed from reference TRBV15 and TRBJ2-5, reads DAMVIQNPRYQVTQFGKPVTLSCSQTLNHNVMYWYQQKSSQAPKLLFHYYDKDFNNEADTPDNFQSRRPNTSFCFLDIRSPGLGDTAMYLCATGLLQETQYFGPGTRLLVL.

This clonotype appeared a few times. This rearrangement joins TRBV20-1 to TRBJ2-4; 12 bases fit TRBD2. Looked up from germline, CDR1 is DFQATT and CDR2 is SNEGSKA (reference sequence). V lost 6 bases to trimming and J lost 5 bases; unmatched junction nucleotides: 5. The CDR3 is 14 residues long. This CDR3 reads CSARLAGVENIQYF. Written as DNA, the CDR3 is TGCAGTGCGAGACTAGCGGGGGTTGAAAACATTCAGTACTTC.

Only a few counts were recorded for this clonotype. V gene TRBV6-2 or TRBV6-3 combines with J gene TRBJ2-7, with 8 bases aligning to TRBD1. Looked up from germline, CDR1 is MNHEY and CDR2 is SVGEGT. The V gene end was trimmed by 5 bases and the J gene end by 3 bases; junction bases not matched to a gene: 15. The CDR3 extends over 17 amino acids. CDR3 protein: CASSPNRGTGPFYEQYF. DNA of the CDR3: TGTGCCAGCAGTCCTAATCGTGGGACAGGTCCGTTCTACGAGCAGTACTTC.